Listed here are 25 T cell receptor beta chains from one sample, sequenced in a study of graft-versus-host responses after intestinal transplantation. Here immunoSEQ multiplex PCR was the method, and the copy in TCRdb shows in-frame clones only, minus some. The sample holds around 10,000 clones, approximately 33% seen once. This sample comprised alloreactive CD4+ T cells from a mixed lymphocyte reaction culture, obtained before transplantation. Specified subset: CFSE-low proliferating T cells sorted from roughly six-day pre-transplant mixed lymphocyte reaction (GvH or HvG direction). These receptor sequences come from a human patient who was an organ donor for intestinal transplantation.

The chain links TRBV7-2 to TRBJ2-7, with 11 bases matching TRBD2. J was trimmed by 5 bases and V by 5 bases; bases with no gene match: 11. This CDR3 spans 16 amino acids. The germline V gene has CDR1 SGHTA and CDR2 FQGNSA. This chain's CDR3 is CASSLLSGGAINEQYF. The CDR3 DNA is TGTGCCAGCAGCCTACTTAGCGGGGGGGCCATCAACGAGCAGTACTTC.

In its sample, this clone was seen a few times. This chain joins TRBV28 and TRBJ2-3; TRBD2 matches at 8 bases. J lost 0 bases, V lost 1 base, and 3 bases had no gene match. Germline V lookup: CDR1 MDHEN, CDR2 SYDVKM. CDR3 size: 16 residues. The CDR3 bases are TGTGCCAGCAGTTTATTAAGCGGGGGAAGCACAGATACGCAGTATTTT. It yields the protein CASSLLSGGSTDTQYF.

This clone was found a few times. The chain recombines TRBV10-1 with TRBJ1-2, with D possibly being TRBD1 (6 bases). CDR1 is WNHNN and CDR2 is SYGVQD in the germline V gene (reference sequence). V was shortened by 8 bases and J by 4 bases, with 17 bases between the two germline ends. This CDR3 region has 14 residues. CDR3 sequence reads: CASLSPGGAYGYTF. The CDR3 DNA sequence: TGCGCCAGCCTTTCCCCGGGGGGGGCCTATGGCTACACCTTC.

Only a few counts were recorded for this clone. This chain links TRBV9 with TRBJ1-2; tentative D call: TRBD1 (6 bases). CDR3 length equals 14 residues. In germline, CDR1 is SGDLS, CDR2 YYNGEE. Trimming stripped 3 bases from V and 2 bases from J, with 11 bases between. CDR3 sequence reads: CASSASGQNYGYTF. The DNA for the CDR3 is TGTGCCAGCAGCGCCTCGGGACAAAACTATGGCTACACCTTC.

This clone was seen a handful of times. The J gene is TRBJ2-1, the V gene TRBV7-3; weak D call: TRBD2 (5 bases). V gave up 8 bases and J gave up 5 bases, with 16 bases separating them. Looked up from germline, CDR1 is SGHTA and CDR2 is FQGTGA. The CDR3 is 14 amino acids. For the CDR3, the DNA is TGTGCCAGCTCCCGGGGTCCGCAGAACAATGAGCAGTTCTTC. Translated: CASSRGPQNNEQFF. Full variable domain (rest looked up from reference TRBV7-3 and TRBJ2-1): GAGVSQTPSNKVTEKGKYVELRCDPISGHTALYWYRQSLGQGPEFLIYFQGTGAADDSGLPNDRFFAVRPEGSVSTLKIQRTERGDSAVYLCASSRGPQNNEQFFGPGTRLTVL.

This rearrangement joins TRBV11-2 to TRBJ2-3; maybe TRBD2 (6 bases). Germline CDR1 reads SGHAT; CDR2 reads FQNNGV. Between the trimmed V and J ends, which lost 5 bases and 4 bases, there was a span of 25 bases. CDR3 length equals 18 residues. In nucleotides, the CDR3 is TGTGCCAGCAGCCTAGTGGACCTTACCGGGGGACTGTCAGATACGCAGTATTTT. Residues: CASSLVDLTGGLSDTQYF.

V usage is TRBV29-1 and J usage is TRBJ2-7; 12 bases agree with TRBD1. Germline V gene data show CDR1 as SQVTM and CDR2 as ANQGSEA. The length of the CDR3 is 12 residues. This chain's CDR3 is CSAGQGALVRYF. The CDR3 nucleotides are TGCAGTGCGGGACAGGGGGCACTTGTGCGGTACTTC.

This clone was detected only once. This chain uses TRBV6-1 with TRBJ1-2, with 7 bases that match TRBD1. This CDR3 region has 13 residues. Germline CDR1 and CDR2: MNHNS and SASEGT. With 5 bases clipped from V and 1 base from J, the junction kept 1 base outside the gene matches. DNA of the CDR3: TGTGCCAGCAGTCAGGGGGATAACTATGGCTACACCTTC. It yields the protein CASSQGDNYGYTF.

CDR3: CASSTRISYEQYF. The DNA of the CDR3 is TGTGCCAGCTCAACCCGAATCTCCTACGAGCAGTACTTC. The V and J genes are TRBV18 and TRBJ2-5; D remains unclear. With the DNA end fitting TRBJ2-7 better, the J assignment may be wrong. From germline, CDR1 is KGHSH and CDR2 LQKENI. The length of the CDR3 is 13 residues.

This clone was counted between two and nine times. V gene TRBV10-3 combines with J gene TRBJ2-2, with D uncertain. With 8 bases removed from V and 5 bases from J, the gap between germline ends came to 12 bases. CDR3 length equals 13 residues. CDR1 and CDR2 from the germline V gene are ENHRY and SYGVKD. As DNA, the CDR3 is TGTGCCATCTCTAGACCTTCAACCGGGGAGCTGTTTTTT. Its translation: CAISRPSTGELFF.

This rearrangement joins TRBV9 to TRBJ2-1; possible D gene TRBD2, 5 bases. With 3 bases removed from V and 6 bases from J, the gap between germline ends came to 19 bases. The CDR3 covers 16 residues. Germline CDR1 is SGDLS and CDR2 is YYNGEE. The CDR3 region has the DNA TGTGCCAGCAGCGCCTCGCCCTCGGGGTGGGGCAATGAGCAGTTCTTC. Translated, it gives CASSASPSGWGNEQFF.

The rearrangement links TRBV6-6 to TRBJ1-5, with D perhaps TRBD1 (5 bases). The CDR3 loop spans 13 amino acids. V gave up 6 bases and J gave up 7 bases, with 13 bases separating them. Germline CDR1 is MNHNY and CDR2 is SVGAGI (reference sequence). The CDR3 DNA is TGTGCCAGCAGGGACCAGGGATACCAGCCCCAGCATTTT. Its protein product is CASRDQGYQPQHF.

This clone was found a few times. The V call is TRBV18, the J call TRBJ2-5; D is perhaps TRBD1 (6 bases). The CDR3 has 16 amino acids. Germline V lookup: CDR1 KGHSH, CDR2 LQKENI. The V end was cut by 3 bases, the J end by 4 bases, with 18 bases between. CDR3 sequence reads: CASSPISGELGETQYF. The CDR3 DNA follows: TGTGCCAGCTCACCTATTTCAGGGGAACTAGGAGAGACCCAGTACTTC.

This clone was detected only a few times. The CDR3 region is CASSLSPGRAFF. CDR3 nucleotides: TGTGCCAGCAGCTTAAGCCCAGGTCGAGCTTTCTTT. J is TRBJ1-1 and V is TRBV11-2; D gene unclear. The CDR3 is 12 amino acids. Trimming took off 2 bases at V and 10 bases at J, with 11 bases between the two ends. CDR1 and CDR2 from the germline V gene are SGHAT and FQNNGV. The variable domain in full, completed from reference TRBV11-2 and TRBJ1-1, reads EAGVAQSPRYKIIEKRQSVAFWCNPISGHATLYWYQQILGQGPKLLIQFQNNGVVDDSQLPKDRFSAERLKGVDSTLKIQPAKLEDSAVYLCASSLSPGRAFFGQGTRLTVV.

This clone counts as medium-sized. The rearrangement links TRBV7-2 to TRBJ1-3; TRBD1 matches at 7 bases. The CDR3 runs to 15 residues. Germline values: CDR1 SGHTA, CDR2 FQGNSA. V lost 5 bases, J lost 9 bases, and 13 bases stayed unmatched. In DNA, the CDR3 is TGTGCCAGCAGCACCGACAGGGACCGCCATGGCACCATATATTTT. This codes for CASSTDRDRHGTIYF.

This chain joins TRBV11-1 and TRBJ2-7, with D unresolved. V was clipped by 2 bases and J by 0 bases, with 8 bases between them. The CDR3 has 14 residues. Per germline, CDR1 SGHAT and CDR2 FQDESV (reference sequence). The chain's CDR3 is CASSLRLGSYEQYF. Here the CDR3 DNA reads TGTGCCAGCAGCTTACGACTGGGCTCCTACGAGCAGTACTTC. The variable domain in full, with the rest retrieved from reference TRBV11-1 and TRBJ2-7, is EAEVAQSPRYKITEKSQAVAFWCDPISGHATLYWYRQILGQGPELLVQFQDESVVDDSQLPKDRFSAERLKGVDSTLKIQPAELGDSAMYLCASSLRLGSYEQYFGPGTRLTVT.

There are a few counts of this clone. V is TRBV11-2 and J is TRBJ1-5, with TRBD1 identical over 7 bases. With 0 bases clipped from V and 2 bases from J, the junction kept 1 base outside the gene matches. There are 15 residues in the CDR3. CDR1 is SGHAT and CDR2 is FQNNGV in the germline V gene. The CDR3 region is CASSLDTGGNQPQHF. The CDR3 coding sequence is TGTGCCAGCAGCTTAGATACAGGGGGCAATCAGCCCCAGCATTTT.

This clone showed up just a few times. This chain links TRBV5-1 with TRBJ2-2, with 7 bases aligning to TRBD2. V was clipped by 0 bases and J by 5 bases; unmatched bases: 4. CDR3 length: 15 residues. The V gene's germline CDR1 is SGHRS and CDR2 YFSETQ. As DNA, the CDR3 is TGCGCCAGCAGCTTGGAGGGAGGGTGGACCGGGGAGCTGTTTTTT. Translated, it gives CASSLEGGWTGELFF.

A few counts support this clone. The chain joins TRBV19 to TRBJ1-2; D perhaps matches TRBD1 (6 bases). From germline, CDR1 is LNHDA and CDR2 SQIVND (reference sequence). Trimming removed 6 bases at V and 2 bases at J, with 10 bases between. This CDR3 has 13 amino acids. CDR3 nucleotide sequence: TGTGCCAGTAGACCTCAGGGGAACTATGGCTACACCTTC. It is translated as CASRPQGNYGYTF.

This sequence joins TRBV7-2 and TRBJ2-2; D is possibly TRBD2 (6 bases). Trimming took 5 bases from V and 8 from J, leaving 18 bases between them. This CDR3 is 15 amino acids long. Germline V gene sequence: CDR1 SGHTA, CDR2 FQGNSA. CDR3 region: CASSRRLGVTGELFF. The CDR3 nucleotides read TGTGCCAGCAGCCGAAGACTAGGGGTGACGGGGGAGCTGTTTTTT.

The chain combines TRBV6-6 with TRBJ2-5; 9 bases agree with TRBD1. Per the germline V gene, CDR1 is MNHNY and CDR2 is SVGAGI (reference sequence). V gave up 10 bases and J gave up 1 base; unmatched junction bases: 7. The CDR3 runs to 14 residues. CDR3 bases: TGTGCCACGAAACCGGGACAGGGCCAAGAGACCCAGTACTTC. Its protein product is CATKPGQGQETQYF.

This clone was observed a few times. The rearrangement joins TRBV6-1 to TRBJ1-5; D gene uncertain. The V gene's germline CDR1 is MNHNS and CDR2 SASEGT. Trimming took off 7 bases at V and 2 bases at J, with 12 bases between the two ends. The CDR3 covers 14 residues. For the CDR3, the DNA is TGTGCCAGCATGTGGAGGGTCGGCAATCAGCCCCAGCATTTT. It is translated as CASMWRVGNQPQHF.

This sequence joins TRBV7-3 and TRBJ2-3; TRBD2 agrees at 11 bases. Germline loops: CDR1 SGHTA, CDR2 FQGTGA. This CDR3 has 15 amino acids. V was pared by 6 bases and J by 0 bases, with 2 bases of the junction left unmatched. The CDR3 DNA follows: TGTGCCAGCAGTCCTAGCGGGGGGAGCACAGATACGCAGTATTTT. Protein sequence: CASSPSGGSTDTQYF.

The chain is built from TRBV9 and TRBJ2-4; 12 nucleotides line up with TRBD1. The V gene end was trimmed by 0 bases and the J gene end by 9 bases; junction bases not matched to a gene: 7. The CDR3 has 16 amino acids. The germline V gene has CDR1 SGDLS and CDR2 YYNGEE. As DNA, the CDR3 is TGTGCCAGCAGCGTAGGGGGTTGGGGACAGGGGGCCATTCAGTACTTC. It yields the protein CASSVGGWGQGAIQYF.

This clone showed up just a few times. This chain joins TRBV10-3 and TRBJ2-1; the match to TRBD2 covers 11 bases. V gave up 4 bases and J gave up 8 bases; unmatched junction bases: 10. The CDR3 is 16 residues long. Germline V CDR1 and CDR2: ENHRY, SYGVKD. CDR3 nucleotides: TGTGCCATCAGTGTTATTAGCGGGGGGGCCATAGATGAGCAGTTCTTC. This translates into CAISVISGGAIDEQFF.